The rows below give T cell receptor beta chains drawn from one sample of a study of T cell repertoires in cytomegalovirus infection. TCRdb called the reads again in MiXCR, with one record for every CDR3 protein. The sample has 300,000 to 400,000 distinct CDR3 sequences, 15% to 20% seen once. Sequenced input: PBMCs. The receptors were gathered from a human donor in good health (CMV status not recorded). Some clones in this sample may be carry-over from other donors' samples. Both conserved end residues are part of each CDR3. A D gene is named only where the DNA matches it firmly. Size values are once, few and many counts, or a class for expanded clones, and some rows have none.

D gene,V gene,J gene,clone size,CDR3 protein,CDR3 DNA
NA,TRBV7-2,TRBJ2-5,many,CASSTRAETQYF,TGTGCCAGCAGCACTCGGGCGGAGACCCAGTACTTC
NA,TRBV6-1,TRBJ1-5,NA,CASSPPGGWAYQPQHF,TGTGCCAGCAGCCCCCCGGGCGGTTGGGCTTATCAGCCCCAGCATTTT
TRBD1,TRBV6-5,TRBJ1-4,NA,CASRHRGSNEKLFF,TGTGCCAGCAGGCACAGGGGGTCTAATGAAAAACTGTTTTTT
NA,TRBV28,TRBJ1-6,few,CASSLGTRFNSPLHF,TGTGCCAGCAGTTTGGGAACCAGGTTCAATTCACCCCTCCACTTT
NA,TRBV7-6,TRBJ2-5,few,CASSVDPGVEETQYF,TGTGCCAGCAGTGTAGACCCAGGTGTGGAAGAGACCCAGTACTTC
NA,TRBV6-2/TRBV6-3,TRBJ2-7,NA,CASSYQSGHPYEKYF,TGTGCCAGCAGTTACCAATCCGGACACCCCTACGAGAAGTACTTC
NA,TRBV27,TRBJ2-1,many,CASSLGLLNEQFF,TGTGCCAGCAGTTTGGGTCTCCTCAATGAGCAGTTCTTC
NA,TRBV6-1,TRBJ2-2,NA,CASSRGATGELFF,TGTGCCAGCAGTCGGGGGGCCACCGGGGAGCTGTTTTTT
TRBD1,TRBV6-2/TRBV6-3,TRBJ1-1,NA,CASSSGTGQFGAFF,TGTGCCAGCAGTTCCGGGACAGGGCAATTCGGGGCTTTCTTT
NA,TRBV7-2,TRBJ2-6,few,CASSFEGTVGANVLTF,TGTGCCAGCAGCTTTGAGGGTACTGTCGGGGCCAACGTCCTGACTTTC
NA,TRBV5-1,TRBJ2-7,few,CASSERTPGEQYF,TGCGCCAGCAGCGAGCGTACCCCTGGCGAGCAGTACTTC
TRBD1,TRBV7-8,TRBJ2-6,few,CASSSRDRIGANVLTF,TGTGCCAGCAGCTCACGGGACAGGATTGGGGCCAACGTCCTGACTTTC
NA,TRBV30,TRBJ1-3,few,CAWRYGNTIYF,TGTGCCTGGAGGTACGGAAACACCATATATTTT
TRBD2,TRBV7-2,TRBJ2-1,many,CASSISSGDNNEQFF,TGTGCCAGCAGCATCTCTAGCGGAGACAACAATGAGCAGTTCTTC
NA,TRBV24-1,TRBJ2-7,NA,CATSWVGYEQYF,TGTGCCACCAGTTGGGTTGGCTACGAGCAGTACTTC
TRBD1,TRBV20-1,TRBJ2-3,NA,CSAEKGGRGVRTDTQYF,TGCAGTGCCGAAAAAGGGGGCAGGGGCGTTCGCACAGATACGCAGTATTTT
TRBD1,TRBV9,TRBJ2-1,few,CASSVEGARDNEQFF,TGTGCCAGCAGCGTAGAGGGGGCGCGGGACAATGAGCAGTTCTTC
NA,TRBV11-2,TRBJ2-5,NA,CASSLDSTLQETQYF,TGTGCCAGCAGCTTAGATTCGACCCTGCAAGAGACCCAGTACTTC
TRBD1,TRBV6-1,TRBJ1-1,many,CASSENWGQGDTEAFF,TGTGCCAGCAGTGAAAATTGGGGACAGGGGGACACTGAAGCTTTCTTT
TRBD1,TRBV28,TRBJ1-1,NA,CASSLIGGAEAFF,TGTGCCAGCAGTTTAATAGGGGGCGCGGAAGCTTTCTTT
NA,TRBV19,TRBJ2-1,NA,CASRTRGDSYNEQFF,TGTGCCAGCCGAACTAGGGGGGACAGCTACAATGAGCAGTTCTTC
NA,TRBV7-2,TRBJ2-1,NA,CASSLKYEQFF,TGTGCCAGCAGCCTAAAGTATGAGCAGTTCTTC
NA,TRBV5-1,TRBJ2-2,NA,CASREGLGELFF,TGCGCCAGCAGAGAAGGGCTCGGGGAGCTGTTTTTT
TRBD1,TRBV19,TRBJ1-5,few,CAISDRGYQPQHF,TGTGCCATTTCAGACAGGGGGTATCAGCCCCAGCATTTT
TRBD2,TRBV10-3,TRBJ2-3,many,CAIGPGGITDTQYF,TGTGCCATCGGTCCGGGGGGGATCACAGATACGCAGTATTTT
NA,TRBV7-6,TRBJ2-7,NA,CASSEGETYEQYF,TGTGCCAGCAGCGAGGGGGAGACCTACGAGCAGTACTTC
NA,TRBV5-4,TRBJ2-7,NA,CASSSGRLAYEQYF,TGTGCCAGCAGCTCGGGACGGTTGGCCTACGAGCAGTACTTC
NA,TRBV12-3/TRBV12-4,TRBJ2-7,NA,CASRSGRTYEQYF,TGTGCCAGCAGATCCGGACGAACCTACGAGCAGTACTTC
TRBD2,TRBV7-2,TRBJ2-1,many,CASSFQASGGGNEQFF,TGTGCCAGCAGCTTTCAGGCTAGCGGGGGAGGCAATGAGCAGTTCTTC
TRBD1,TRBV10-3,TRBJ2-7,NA,CAISPQGRDEQYF,TGTGCCATCAGCCCACAGGGGCGGGACGAGCAGTACTTC
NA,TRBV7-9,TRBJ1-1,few,CASSTGVGWGEAFF,TGTGCCAGCAGCACTGGCGTAGGGTGGGGTGAAGCTTTCTTT
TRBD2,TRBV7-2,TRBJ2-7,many,CASSLERLAGGEQYF,TGTGCCAGCAGCTTAGAACGACTAGCGGGAGGCGAGCAGTACTTC
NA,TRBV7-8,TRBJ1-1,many,CASRRAAEDWEAFF,TGTGCCAGCAGAAGAGCGGCAGAAGACTGGGAAGCTTTCTTT
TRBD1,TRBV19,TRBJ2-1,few,CASKTGTGDTYNEQFF,TGTGCCAGTAAAACCGGGACAGGGGACACCTACAATGAGCAGTTCTTC
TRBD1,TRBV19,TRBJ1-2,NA,CASSMSRGRYGYTF,TGTGCCAGTAGTATGTCCAGGGGGCGTTATGGCTACACCTTC
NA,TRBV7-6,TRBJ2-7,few,CASSPPGYTYEQYF,TGTGCCAGCAGCCCTCCGGGCTATACCTACGAGCAGTACTTC
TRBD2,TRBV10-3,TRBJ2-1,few,CAIMELAGTVNEQFF,TGTGCCATCATGGAACTAGCGGGAACGGTAAATGAGCAGTTCTTC
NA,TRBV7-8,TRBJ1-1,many,CASSLGQALEAFF,TGTGCCAGCAGCTTAGGACAGGCCCTTGAAGCTTTCTTT
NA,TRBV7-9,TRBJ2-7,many,CASSLVGGTYEQYF,TGTGCCAGCAGCTTAGTAGGGGGGACCTACGAGCAGTACTTC
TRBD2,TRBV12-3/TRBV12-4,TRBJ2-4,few,CASSSSGGAKNIQYF,TGTGCCAGCAGTTCTAGCGGAGGAGCCAAAAACATTCAGTACTTC
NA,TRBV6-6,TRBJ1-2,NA,CASSGTNYGYTF,TGTGCCAGCAGCGGGACAAACTATGGCTACACCTTC
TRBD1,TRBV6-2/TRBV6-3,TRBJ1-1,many,CASSAGTDMNTEAFF,TGTGCCAGCAGCGCCGGGACAGACATGAACACTGAAGCTTTCTTT
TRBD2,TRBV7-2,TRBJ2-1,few,CASSLGQREFNEQFF,TGTGCCAGCAGCTTAGGCCAGCGGGAGTTCAATGAGCAGTTCTTC
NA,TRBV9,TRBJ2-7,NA,CASSAGTDAYEQYF,TGTGCCAGCAGCGCCGGGACCGATGCCTACGAGCAGTACTTC
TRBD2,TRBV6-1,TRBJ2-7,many,CASRARGSGESPYEQYF,TGTGCCAGCAGAGCCAGGGGTAGCGGGGAATCCCCCTACGAGCAGTACTTC
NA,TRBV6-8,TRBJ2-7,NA,CASTSAGKSYEQYF,TGTGCCAGCACCTCCGCAGGGAAATCCTACGAGCAGTACTTC
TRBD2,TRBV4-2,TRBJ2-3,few,CASSRTSGGDTDTQYF,TGTGCCAGCAGCCGAACTAGCGGGGGGGACACAGATACGCAGTATTTT
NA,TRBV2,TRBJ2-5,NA,CASSRQLRGQETQYF,TGTGCCAGCAGTAGACAGTTGAGGGGCCAAGAGACCCAGTACTTC
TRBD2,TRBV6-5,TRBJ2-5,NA,CASSYAGLAGGPTQETQYF,TGTGCCAGCAGTTACGCGGGACTAGCGGGGGGACCAACTCAAGAGACCCAGTACTTC
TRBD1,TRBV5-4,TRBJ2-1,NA,CASSPRTGLAITGYYNEQFF,TGTGCCAGCAGCCCTCGGACAGGGTTAGCCATCACCGGCTACTACAATGAGCAGTTCTTC
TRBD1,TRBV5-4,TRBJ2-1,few,CASSFRDRTYNEQFF,TGTGCCAGCAGCTTCCGGGACAGGACCTACAATGAGCAGTTCTTC
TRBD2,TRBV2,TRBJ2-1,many,CASTGLAGRNEQFF,TGTGCCAGCACAGGACTAGCGGGCCGGAATGAGCAGTTCTTC
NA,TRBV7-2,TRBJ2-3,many,CASSLVGGSTDTQYF,TGTGCCAGCAGCTTAGTTGGGGGAAGCACAGATACGCAGTATTTT
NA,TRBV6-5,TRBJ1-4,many,CASSYRAANEKLFF,TGTGCCAGCAGTTACCGGGCGGCTAATGAAAAACTGTTTTTT
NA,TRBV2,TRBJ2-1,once,CASRGRSASSYNEQFF,TGTGCCAGCAGGGGACGCTCTGCAAGCTCCTACAATGAGCAGTTCTTC